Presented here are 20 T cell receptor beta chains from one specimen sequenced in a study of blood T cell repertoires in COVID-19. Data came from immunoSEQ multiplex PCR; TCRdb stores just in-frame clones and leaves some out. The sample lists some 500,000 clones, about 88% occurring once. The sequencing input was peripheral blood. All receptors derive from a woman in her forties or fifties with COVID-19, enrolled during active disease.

The CDR3 region has the DNA TGTGCCAGCAGCCAACCGGGACACCCCTATGGCTACACCTTC. Translating it yields CASSQPGHPYGYTF. The J gene is TRBJ1-2, the V gene TRBV3-1 (or the pseudogene TRBV3-2), with D possibly being TRBD1 (6 bases). Germline V gene data show CDR1 as LGHDT and CDR2 as YNNKEL (reference sequence). Trimming left V 2 bases short and J 4 bases short, with 11 bases between. The CDR3 runs to 14 residues.

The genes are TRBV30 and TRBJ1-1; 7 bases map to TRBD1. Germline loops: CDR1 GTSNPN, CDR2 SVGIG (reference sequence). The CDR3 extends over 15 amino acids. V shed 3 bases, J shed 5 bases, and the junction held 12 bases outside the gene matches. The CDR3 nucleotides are TGTGCCTGGAGCCTCCCGCGACAGGGATATACTGAAGCTTTCTTT. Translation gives CAWSLPRQGYTEAFF.

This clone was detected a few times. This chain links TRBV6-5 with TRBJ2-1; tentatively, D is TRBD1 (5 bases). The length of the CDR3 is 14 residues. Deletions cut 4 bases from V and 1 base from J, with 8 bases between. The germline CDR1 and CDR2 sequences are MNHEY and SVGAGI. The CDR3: CASSFQGSYNEQFF. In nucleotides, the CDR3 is TGTGCCAGCAGTTTCCAGGGATCCTACAATGAGCAGTTCTTC.

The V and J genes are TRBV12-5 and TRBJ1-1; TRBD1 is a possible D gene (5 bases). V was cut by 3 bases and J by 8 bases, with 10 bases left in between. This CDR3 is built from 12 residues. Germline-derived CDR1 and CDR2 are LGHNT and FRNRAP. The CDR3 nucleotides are TGTGCTAGTGGTTTTTTGGGGCTAGAAGCTTTCTTT. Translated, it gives CASGFLGLEAFF.

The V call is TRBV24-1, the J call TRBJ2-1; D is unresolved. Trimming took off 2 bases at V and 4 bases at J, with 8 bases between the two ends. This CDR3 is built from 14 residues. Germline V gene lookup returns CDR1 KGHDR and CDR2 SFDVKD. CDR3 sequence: CATSDSGQYNEQFF. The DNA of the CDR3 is TGTGCCACCAGTGATTCTGGGCAGTACAATGAGCAGTTCTTC.

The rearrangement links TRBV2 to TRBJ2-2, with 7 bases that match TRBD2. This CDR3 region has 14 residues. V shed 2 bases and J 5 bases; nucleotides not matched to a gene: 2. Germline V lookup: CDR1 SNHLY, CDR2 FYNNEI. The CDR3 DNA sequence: TGTGCCAGCAGTGAAACGCGGGGGACCGGGGAGCTGTTTTTT. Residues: CASSETRGTGELFF.

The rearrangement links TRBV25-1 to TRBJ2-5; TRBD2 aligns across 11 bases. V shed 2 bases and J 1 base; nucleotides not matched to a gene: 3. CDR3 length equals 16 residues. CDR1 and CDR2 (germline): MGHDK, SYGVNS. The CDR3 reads CASSETSGGPQETQYF. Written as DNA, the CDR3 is TGTGCCAGCAGTGAAACTAGCGGGGGCCCCCAAGAGACCCAGTACTTC.

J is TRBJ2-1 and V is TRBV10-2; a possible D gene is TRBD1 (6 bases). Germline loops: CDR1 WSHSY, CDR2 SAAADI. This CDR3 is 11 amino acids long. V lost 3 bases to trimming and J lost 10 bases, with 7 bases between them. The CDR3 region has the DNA TGCGCCAGCAGTGATAGGGGGGAGCAGTTCTTC. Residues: CASSDRGEQFF.

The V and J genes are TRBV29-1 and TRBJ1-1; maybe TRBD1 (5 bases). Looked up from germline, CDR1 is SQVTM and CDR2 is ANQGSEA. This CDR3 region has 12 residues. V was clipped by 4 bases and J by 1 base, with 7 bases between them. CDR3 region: CSVATGNTEAFF. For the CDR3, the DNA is TGCAGCGTTGCAACAGGGAACACTGAAGCTTTCTTT.

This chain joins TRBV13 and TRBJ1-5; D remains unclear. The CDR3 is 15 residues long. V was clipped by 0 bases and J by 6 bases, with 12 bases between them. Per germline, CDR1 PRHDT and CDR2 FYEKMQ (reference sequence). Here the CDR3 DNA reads TGTGCCAGCAGCTTAGGGGATTCCGGCGGTCAGCCCCAGCATTTT. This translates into CASSLGDSGGQPQHF.

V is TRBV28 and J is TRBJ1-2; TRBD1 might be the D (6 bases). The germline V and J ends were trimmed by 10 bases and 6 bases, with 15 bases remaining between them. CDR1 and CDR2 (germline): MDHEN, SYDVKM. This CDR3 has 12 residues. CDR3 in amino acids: CAIQGTRDGYTF. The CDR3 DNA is TGTGCCATCCAGGGGACGAGGGATGGCTACACCTTC.

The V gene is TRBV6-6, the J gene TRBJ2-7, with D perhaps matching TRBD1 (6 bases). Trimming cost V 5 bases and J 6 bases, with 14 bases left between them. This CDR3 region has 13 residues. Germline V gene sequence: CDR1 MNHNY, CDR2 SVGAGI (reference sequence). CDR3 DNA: TGTGCCAGCAGTGACGCGAGAGGGGGCGAGCAGTACTTC. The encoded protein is CASSDARGGEQYF.

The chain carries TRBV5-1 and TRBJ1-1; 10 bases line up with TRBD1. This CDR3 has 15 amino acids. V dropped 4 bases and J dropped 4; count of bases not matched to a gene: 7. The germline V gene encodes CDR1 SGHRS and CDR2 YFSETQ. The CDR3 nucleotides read TGCGCCAGCAGCAAGGGGACAGGGGATGTCACTGAAGCTTTCTTT. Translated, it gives CASSKGTGDVTEAFF.

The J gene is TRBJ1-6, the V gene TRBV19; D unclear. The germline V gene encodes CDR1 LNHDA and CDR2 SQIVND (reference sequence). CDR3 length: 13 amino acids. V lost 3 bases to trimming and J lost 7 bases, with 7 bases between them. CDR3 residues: CASSIWANSPLHF. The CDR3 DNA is TGTGCCAGTAGTATCTGGGCCAATTCACCCCTCCACTTT. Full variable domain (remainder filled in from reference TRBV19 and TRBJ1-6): DGGITQSPKYLFRKEGQNVTLSCEQNLNHDAMYWYRQDPGQGLRLIYYSQIVNDFQKGDIAEGYSVSREKKESFPLTVTSAQKNPTAFYLCASSIWANSPLHFGNGTRLTVT.

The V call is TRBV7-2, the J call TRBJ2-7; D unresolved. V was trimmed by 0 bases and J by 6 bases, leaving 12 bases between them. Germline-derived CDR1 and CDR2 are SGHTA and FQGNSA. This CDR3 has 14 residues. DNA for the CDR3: TGTGCCAGCAGCTTAGCGAATTCAGGTCGCGAGCAGTACTTC. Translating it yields CASSLANSGREQYF. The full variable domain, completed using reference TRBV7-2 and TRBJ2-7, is GAGVSQSPSNKVTEKGKDVELRCDPISGHTALYWYRQSLGQGLEFLIYFQGNSAPDKSGLPSDRFSAERTGGSVSTLTIQRTQQEDSAVYLCASSLANSGREQYFGPGTRLTVT.

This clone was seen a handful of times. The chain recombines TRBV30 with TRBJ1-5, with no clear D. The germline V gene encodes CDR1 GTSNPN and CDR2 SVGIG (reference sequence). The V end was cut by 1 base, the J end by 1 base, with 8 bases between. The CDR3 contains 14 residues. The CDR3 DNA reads TGTGCCTGGAGTGGCGGCAGAAGCAATCAGCCCCAGCATTTT. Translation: CAWSGGRSNQPQHF.

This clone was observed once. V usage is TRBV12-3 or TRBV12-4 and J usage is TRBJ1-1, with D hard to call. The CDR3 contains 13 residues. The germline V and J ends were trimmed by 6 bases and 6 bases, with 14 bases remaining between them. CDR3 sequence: CASSFTGSAEAFF. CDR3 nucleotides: TGTGCCAGCAGCTTCACGGGGAGCGCTGAAGCTTTCTTT.

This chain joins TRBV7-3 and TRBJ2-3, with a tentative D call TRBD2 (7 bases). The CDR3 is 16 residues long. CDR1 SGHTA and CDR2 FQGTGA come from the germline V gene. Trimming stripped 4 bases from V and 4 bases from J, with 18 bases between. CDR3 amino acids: CASSSRRGGISDTQYF. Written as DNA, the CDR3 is TGTGCCAGCAGCTCCCGAAGGGGGGGGATCTCAGATACGCAGTATTTT. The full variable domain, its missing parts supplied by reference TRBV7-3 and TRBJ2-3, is GAGVSQTPSNKVTEKGKYVELRCDPISGHTALYWYRQSLGQGPEFLIYFQGTGAADDSGLPNDRFFAVRPEGSVSTLKIQRTERGDSAVYLCASSSRRGGISDTQYFGPGTRLTVL.

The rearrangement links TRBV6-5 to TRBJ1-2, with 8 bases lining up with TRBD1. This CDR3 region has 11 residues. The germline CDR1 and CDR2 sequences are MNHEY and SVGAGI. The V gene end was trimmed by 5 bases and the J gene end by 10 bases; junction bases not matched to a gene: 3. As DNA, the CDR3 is TGTGCCAGCAGTCGGGACAGGTTCTACACCTTC. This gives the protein CASSRDRFYTF.

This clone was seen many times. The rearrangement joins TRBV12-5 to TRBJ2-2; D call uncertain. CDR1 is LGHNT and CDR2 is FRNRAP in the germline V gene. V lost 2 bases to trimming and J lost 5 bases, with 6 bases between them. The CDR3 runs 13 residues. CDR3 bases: TGTGCTAGTGGTTTGCGGGTAACCGGGGAGCTGTTTTTT. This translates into CASGLRVTGELFF.